This TCR beta chain is from a study of cytomegalovirus exposure and HLA in healthy donors. Study outcomes and limitations: In an earlier analysis, about 87% or about 30%: the productive usage of most TCR beta V segments. Highly shared sequence variants in one cluster were likely a sequencing artifact. The majority of TCR sequences were rare, yet some public TCRs appeared in many donors. Rates of TCR association differed by HLA locus in a later analysis, with DRB1 highest and HLA-C lowest.

This clone has just a few counts. Its specificity is unknown. The PCR contained 60 Vbeta and 13 Jbeta primers. The assay was immunoSEQ multiplex PCR, and TCRdb's table has in-frame clones only and misses some. The repertoire consists of around 120,000 clones, with 80% occurring once and the leading ten covering 4% to 4.5%. V shed 2 bases and J shed 0 bases, with 8 bases lying between them. Germline loops: CDR1 MNHEY, CDR2 SMNVEV (reference sequence). The length of the CDR3 is 15 residues. The sample was PBMCs. The clonotype was recovered from a woman aged 35 to 49 in good health and CMV-seronegative. The chain carries TRBV27 and TRBJ2-1, with D possibly TRBD2 on 5 matching bases. CDR3 residues: CASSLASPSYNEQFF. CDR3 bases: TGTGCCAGCAGTTTAGCTAGCCCCTCCTACAATGAGCAGTTCTTC.